The 5 T cell receptor beta chains in this list originate from one sample, sequenced in a study of blood T cell repertoires in COVID-19. The assay was immunoSEQ multiplex PCR, and TCRdb's table has in-frame clones only and misses some. The table shows around 700,000 clones, with around 90% occurring only once. Input material: peripheral blood. These receptor sequences come from a woman aged 18-35 years with acute or convalescent COVID-19.

The CDR3, as DNA: TGTGCCAGCAGTGACAGGGGAGGTAGTTCACCCCTCCACTTT. It encodes CASSDRGGSSPLHF. V usage is TRBV6-4 and J usage is TRBJ1-6; the D gene is possibly TRBD1 (5 bases). Germline-derived CDR1 and CDR2 are MRHNA and SNTAGT. There are 14 residues in the CDR3. Trimming cost V 2 bases and J 9 bases, with 11 bases left between them.

In DNA form, the CDR3 reads TGCGCCAGCAGGAGGGAGGCAGGTTCCTACAATGAGCAGTTCTTC. It encodes CASRREAGSYNEQFF. This chain uses TRBV5-1 with TRBJ2-1; a possible D gene is TRBD2 (6 bases). Trimming removed 5 bases at V and 1 base at J, with 13 bases between. CDR1 is SGHRS, CDR2 YFSETQ, per germline. The CDR3 spans 15 residues.

The chain couples TRBV2 to TRBJ1-4; the D is unclear. Trimming removed 6 bases at V and 5 bases at J, with 16 bases between. The CDR3 covers 15 residues. Per germline, CDR1 SNHLY and CDR2 FYNNEI. The CDR3 spells CASSVLRPRNEKLFF. The CDR3 DNA follows: TGTGCCAGCAGCGTCCTCAGGCCCCGGAATGAAAAACTGTTTTTT.

This chain connects TRBV12-5 to TRBJ2-5; tentatively, D is TRBD2 (6 bases). Germline V gene sequence: CDR1 LGHNT, CDR2 FRNRAP. Trimming cost V 5 bases and J 1 base, with 8 bases left between them. CDR3 size: 13 residues. CDR3 protein: CASGPGLQETQYF. DNA of the CDR3: TGTGCTAGTGGTCCGGGACTCCAAGAGACCCAGTACTTC. Based on the CDR3 plus reference TRBV12-5 and TRBJ2-5, the full variable domain is DARVTQTPRHKVTEMGQEVTMRCQPILGHNTVFWYRQTMMQGLELLAYFRNRAPLDDSGMPKDRFSAEMPDATLATLKIQPSEPRDSAVYFCASGPGLQETQYFGPGTRLLVL.

V is TRBV14 and J is TRBJ2-7; 10 bases are shared with TRBD2. The CDR3 has 15 amino acids. V was clipped by 4 bases and J by 5 bases; unmatched bases: 8. CDR1 and CDR2 (germline): SGHDN, FVKESK. The CDR3 coding sequence is TGTGCCAGCAGCCCGGGACTAGCGCTAATAGACGAGCAGTACTTC. It encodes CASSPGLALIDEQYF.